This T cell receptor (beta chain) was identified in a study of T cells after yellow fever vaccination. The germline V and J ends were trimmed by 0 bases and 4 bases, with 10 bases remaining between them. CDR3 size: 15 residues. Germline V CDR1 and CDR2: LGHDT, YNNKEL (reference sequence). Each CDR3 protein gets one entry after TCRdb re-called the 5' RACE reads with MiXCR. The table shows 100,000 to 150,000 distinct CDR3 sequences, with over 8% occurring only once. This clonotype was counted between two and nine times. The source was CD8+ T cells sorted from PBMCs, collected on the day of the yellow fever booster vaccination. The chain carries TRBV3-1 and TRBJ1-5; D unresolved. This TCR derives from a man aged 18 to 29 who received the YFV17D yellow fever vaccine. CDR3 amino acids: CASSQESSFNQPQHF. As DNA, the CDR3 is TGTGCCAGCAGCCAAGAGTCCAGCTTTAATCAGCCCCAGCATTTT. Filled out from reference TRBV3-1 and TRBJ1-5, the complete variable domain reads DTAVSQTPKYLVTQMGNDKSIKCEQNLGHDTMYWYKQDSKKFLKIMFSYNNKELIINETVPNRFSPKSPDKAHLNLHINSLELGDSAVYFCASSQESSFNQPQHFGDGTRLSIL.